One and the same sample provided the 16 T cell receptor beta chains below, sequenced in a study of CD8 T cells in Susac syndrome. It was with random hexamers that about 0.45 to 1 ug RNA was reverse transcribed. Each CDR3 protein gets one entry after TCRdb re-called the immunoSEQ multiplex PCR reads with MiXCR. The sample includes 200,000 to 250,000 distinct CDR3 sequences, approximately 94% of them seen just once. Sequenced material: CD4+ T cells from PBMCs. Receptor source: a human donor with Susac syndrome.

This clonotype was detected once. The chain has TRBV5-4 and TRBJ2-3; 12 positions agree with TRBD2. The V segment lost 3 bases and the J segment 2 bases; nucleotides outside the gene matches: 10. This CDR3 has 18 amino acids. The germline gives CDR1 SGHNT, CDR2 YYREEE (reference sequence). The CDR3 bases are TGTGCCAGCAGCTGGGCCCTTACTAGCGGGGGGCACACAGATACGCAGTATTTT. This encodes CASSWALTSGGHTDTQYF.

This clonotype was seen just once. The chain has TRBV25-1 and TRBJ1-1; TRBD1 might be the D (5 bases). V was pared by 5 bases and J by 9 bases, with 7 bases between. Germline loops: CDR1 MGHDK, CDR2 SYGVNS. The length of the CDR3 is 10 residues. Written as DNA, the CDR3 is TGTGCCAGCAGTTTGGACAAAGCTTTCTTT. This translates into CASSLDKAFF.

Turning to this clonotype: An end of the junction does not agree with germline; a read error may underlie this. The chain carries TRBV7-7 and TRBJ1-5; D is unclear. The CDR3 is made up of 13 amino acids. The germline V gene has CDR1 SSHAT and CDR2 FNYEAQ (reference sequence). The CDR3 DNA follows: TGTGCTAGCAGCTTAGACCGAGGGTCTCCCCAGCATTTT. Translating gives CASSLDRGSPQHF. The whole variable domain, remainder taken from reference TRBV7-7 and TRBJ1-5, is GAGVSQSPRYKVTKRGQDVTLRCDPISSHATLYWYQQALGQGPEFLTYFNYEAQPDKSGLPSDRFSAERPEGSISTLTIQRTEQRDSAMYRCASSLDRGSPQHFGDGTRLSIL.

This rearrangement joins TRBV3-1 to TRBJ2-1; 9 nucleotides align to TRBD2. The CDR3 consists of 14 residues. Germline CDR1 is LGHDT and CDR2 is YNNKEL (reference sequence). The trim removed 4 bases at V and 9 bases at J, leaving 7 bases unmatched. CDR3 loop: CASSRRGGAGEQFF. Written as DNA, the CDR3 is TGTGCCAGCAGCCGACGCGGGGGGGCGGGTGAGCAGTTCTTC.

The V and J genes are TRBV20-1 and TRBJ2-5, with a possible D match to TRBD2 (6 bases). The ends were cut back, 2 bases at V and 1 base at J, with 8 bases in the middle. Germline lookup yields CDR1 DFQATT and CDR2 SNEGSKA (reference sequence). This CDR3 spans 13 amino acids. Here the CDR3 DNA reads TGCAGTGCTAGACGGGACTCCCAAGAGACCCAGTACTTC. Its translation is CSARRDSQETQYF.

V and J are TRBV7-2 and TRBJ2-3; perhaps TRBD2 as D (5 bases). This CDR3 region has 14 residues. V lost 1 base, J lost 4 bases, and 9 bases lay in between. Germline V CDR1 and CDR2: SGHTA, FQGNSA. CDR3 coding DNA: TGTGCCAGCAGCTTAGTAGGGAGCGCAGATACGCAGTATTTT. It specifies CASSLVGSADTQYF.

V usage is TRBV29-1 and J usage is TRBJ2-5, with 7 bases matching TRBD2. From germline, CDR1 is SQVTM and CDR2 ANQGSEA. J lost 4 bases, V lost 4 bases, and 9 bases had no gene match. The CDR3 contains 14 residues. CDR3 sequence reads: CSVGTRGGRETQYF. The CDR3 DNA follows: TGCAGCGTTGGGACGAGGGGAGGGAGAGAGACCCAGTACTTC.

As concerns this clonotype: A read error may produce the germline difference seen at one junction end. The chain employs TRBV6-1 and TRBJ2-7, with no clear D. This CDR3 region has 16 residues. Germline CDR1 is MNHNS and CDR2 is SASEGT. The CDR3 DNA reads as TGTGCCAGCAGCCCCCACAGCTCAGGATTATCCTACGAGCAATACTTC. Protein: CASSPHSSGLSYEQYF.

The chain links TRBV20-1 to TRBJ2-1, with a possible D match to TRBD2 (6 bases). Germline V CDR1 and CDR2: DFQATT, SNEGSKA (reference sequence). This CDR3 spans 14 amino acids. Deletions cut 7 bases from V and 1 base from J, with 14 bases between. The CDR3 DNA sequence: TGCAGTGTCTTCATCGGGGGATCCTACAATGAGCAGTTCTTC. Residues: CSVFIGGSYNEQFF.

The chain is built from TRBV29-1 and TRBJ2-5; 8 nucleotides match TRBD1. V shed 6 bases, J shed 4 bases, and the junction held 10 bases outside the gene matches. The CDR3 runs to 14 residues. Germline loops: CDR1 SQVTM, CDR2 ANQGSEA. Written as DNA, the CDR3 is TGCAGCGTAACCCCGCGGACAGGGCGAGAGACCCAGTACTTC. Protein sequence: CSVTPRTGRETQYF.

This clonotype has only one observation. This rearrangement joins TRBV7-9 to TRBJ2-5, with TRBD2 identical over 12 bases. The length of the CDR3 is 16 residues. Germline V lookup: CDR1 SEHNR, CDR2 FQNEAQ (reference sequence). The V and J ends lost 3 bases and 1 base, in that order; junction bases with no gene match: 3. The CDR3 is CASSFRLAGAQETQYF. In DNA, the CDR3 is TGTGCCAGCAGCTTCAGACTAGCGGGGGCCCAAGAGACCCAGTACTTC.

The rearrangement uses TRBV19 and TRBJ1-2, with a weak D call TRBD1 (6 bases). The germline V and J ends were trimmed by 5 bases and 6 bases, with 16 bases remaining between them. Germline-derived CDR1 and CDR2 are LNHDA and SQIVND (reference sequence). The CDR3 length is 14 residues. The CDR3 is CASSRQESSNGYTF. CDR3 sequence (DNA): TGTGCCAGTAGTCGACAGGAGAGTTCCAATGGCTACACCTTC. The whole variable domain, filled in from reference TRBV19 and TRBJ1-2, reads DGGITQSPKYLFRKEGQNVTLSCEQNLNHDAMYWYRQDPGQGLRLIYYSQIVNDFQKGDIAEGYSVSREKKESFPLTVTSAQKNPTAFYLCASSRQESSNGYTFGSGTRLTVV.

This sequence joins TRBV5-6 and TRBJ2-7, with D perhaps TRBD2 (6 bases). This CDR3 region has 14 residues. Looked up from germline, CDR1 is SGHDT and CDR2 is YYEEEE. The germline V and J ends were trimmed by 1 base and 2 bases, with 10 bases remaining between them. The DNA of the CDR3 is TGTGCCAGCAGCTTGCAACTAGCCGCCTACGAGCAGTACTTC. It translates to CASSLQLAAYEQYF.

The chain links TRBV5-1 to TRBJ2-5; D is possibly TRBD1 or TRBD2 (6 bases each). CDR3 length: 15 amino acids. Trimming stripped 0 bases from V and 4 bases from J, with 13 bases between. Per germline, CDR1 SGHRS and CDR2 YFSETQ. The CDR3 loop reads CASSLAGAHGETQYF. Written as DNA, the CDR3 is TGCGCCAGCAGCTTGGCGGGGGCGCATGGAGAGACCCAGTACTTC.

The rearrangement uses TRBV20-1 and TRBJ2-1; D remains unclear. The germline CDR1 and CDR2 sequences are DFQATT and SNEGSKA (reference sequence). The CDR3 totals 13 residues. Trimming stripped 0 bases from V and 6 bases from J, with 9 bases between. The CDR3 reads CSARDRPINEQFF. The DNA of the CDR3 is TGCAGTGCTAGAGATAGACCTATCAATGAGCAGTTCTTC.

Here the CDR3 DNA reads TGTGCCAGCAGTCATATCCCGGGGTTCTATGGCTACACCTTC. It yields the protein CASSHIPGFYGYTF. This sequence joins TRBV6-2 or TRBV6-3 and TRBJ1-2; D gene ambiguous. CDR1 and CDR2 (germline): MNHEY, SVGEGT. CDR3 size: 14 residues. V shed 5 bases and J shed 4 bases, with 14 bases lying between them.